These T cell receptor beta chains were read from a single sample in a study of graft-versus-host responses after intestinal transplantation. Antigens for these TCRs are unknown. Libraries were prepared by immunoSEQ multiplex PCR; TCRdb keeps only in-frame clonotypes and omits some of them. Among tens of thousands of clones listed, about 95% were seen once. The material sequenced was unstimulated CD8+ T cells sorted from spleen or lymph node cells, taken before transplant. The receptors stem from a human donor who was the organ donor for an intestinal transplant. The CDR3 runs from the conserved cysteine through the conserved F or W. Each record gives: CDR3 DNA, CDR3 protein, clone size, J gene, D gene, V gene. D genes are given only for firm matches. Expanded clones are given a class, and other clones once, few, many or no size at all.

TGTGCCAGCAGCGGACAGGGGACAGATACGCAGTATTTT | CASSGQGTDTQYF | . | TRBJ2-3 | TRBD1 | TRBV11-2
TGTGCCACCGATGGACAGGGGGTCTACGAGCAGTACTTC | CATDGQGVYEQYF | . | TRBJ2-7 | TRBD1 | TRBV6-1
TGTGCCAGCAGTTTCGGACTAGCGGGCTACGAGCAGTACTTC | CASSFGLAGYEQYF | . | TRBJ2-7 | TRBD2 | TRBV27
TGCAGCGTCTACGGGACAGGAGATACTGAAGCTTTCTTT | CSVYGTGDTEAFF | . | TRBJ1-1 | TRBD1 | TRBV29-1
TGTGCCAGCTCATTAGGCAGGGAGACCTACGAGCAGTACTTC | CASSLGRETYEQYF | . | TRBJ2-7 | . | TRBV18
TGTGCCAGCAGTTACTACAGCACAGGGGTGGGCGGGGAGCTGTTTTTT | CASSYYSTGVGGELFF | . | TRBJ2-2 | TRBD1 | TRBV6-5
TGCGCCAGCAGCACTCGACAGGGAAGTGAAAAACTGTTTTTT | CASSTRQGSEKLFF | . | TRBJ1-4 | TRBD1 | TRBV5-1
TGTGCCAGCAGTGAGGGCCTCTCTGGAAACACCATATATTTT | CASSEGLSGNTIYF | . | TRBJ1-3 | . | TRBV6-1
TGTGCCACCAGCAGAGACCTATCTATCAATACGCAGTATTTT | CATSRDLSINTQYF | . | TRBJ2-3 | . | TRBV15
TGCGCCAGCAGCCAAGATCCAGGGGCGAATGAAAAACTGTTTTTT | CASSQDPGANEKLFF | . | TRBJ1-4 | . | TRBV4-1
TGCGCCAGCAGCCAAGAGGAGCGGGGGGGCTACGAGCAGTACTTC | CASSQEERGGYEQYF | . | TRBJ2-7 | TRBD2 | TRBV4-3
TGCGCCAGCAGCTTGGGGACAGGGGGCTTGGAAGGAAACACCATATATTTT | CASSLGTGGLEGNTIYF | few | TRBJ1-3 | TRBD1 | TRBV5-1
TGTGCCAGCAGCTTGAGGGGGAGGGGTTATTCCGAGCAGTACTTC | CASSLRGRGYSEQYF | . | TRBJ2-7 | . | TRBV7-2
TGTGCCAGCAGCCCTGTCGGCCCCGGGGCCCAGTACTTC | CASSPVGPGAQYF | . | TRBJ2-5 | . | TRBV11-2
TGCGCCAGCAGCCAAGAGGTGGAGCGCCAAGAGACCCAGTACTTC | CASSQEVERQETQYF | . | TRBJ2-5 | . | TRBV4-1
TGTGCCAGCAGCTTAGCGCCCGGGACAAGGACCTACGAGCAGTACTTC | CASSLAPGTRTYEQYF | once | TRBJ2-7 | . | TRBV7-9
TGTGCCAGTAGTCACAGACTAGCGGGGTTCCAAGAGACCCAGTACTTC | CASSHRLAGFQETQYF | . | TRBJ2-5 | TRBD2 | TRBV19
TGTGCCAGCAGTGACTCGTCGGCAGCTTACACCGGGGAGCTGTTTTTT | CASSDSSAAYTGELFF | . | TRBJ2-2 | . | TRBV6-4
TGCGCCGTCCTGGACCGCCGCTCCTACAATGAGCAGTTCTTC | CAVLDRRSYNEQFF | . | TRBJ2-1 | . | TRBV10-2
TGCGCCAGCAGCTCGGACAGACTCTTCTACGAGCAGTACTTC | CASSSDRLFYEQYF | . | TRBJ2-7 | . | TRBV5-1
TGCGCCAGCCCTGGGACAGTCCTCTCCTACGAGCAGTACTTC | CASPGTVLSYEQYF | . | TRBJ2-7 | TRBD1 | TRBV23-1
TGTGCCAGCAGCGTGGGCTTCGGACTTAAATCTAACTATGGCTACACCTTC | CASSVGFGLKSNYGYTF | . | TRBJ1-2 | . | TRBV9
TGTGCCAGCGGCGCGAGCGGGAGCCAAGAGACCCAGTACTTC | CASGASGSQETQYF | . | TRBJ2-5 | TRBD2 | TRBV28